This T cell receptor beta chain originates from a study of blood T cell repertoires in COVID-19. Measured with immunoSEQ multiplex PCR; TCRdb has only the in-frame clones, and not every one. The data show around 42,000 clones, with 85% to 90% seen just once and 8.5% to 10% held by the top ten. Germline lookup yields CDR1 SGHTA and CDR2 FQGNSA. V lost 2 bases, J lost 7 bases, and 10 bases stayed unmatched. The CDR3 sequence is 16 residues long. This chain joins TRBV7-2 and TRBJ2-1; TRBD2 matches at 8 bases. Source material: peripheral blood. The sequence was obtained from a man aged 25 to 45 with active or convalescent COVID-19. The CDR3 protein is CASSLRVGGALNEQFF. Written as DNA, the CDR3 is TGTGCCAGCAGCTTAAGGGTCGGGGGGGCCTTAAATGAGCAGTTCTTC.